Sequencing of this T cell receptor beta chain was carried out in a study of blood T cell repertoires in COVID-19. Study-level background: Donors in the United States, Italy and Spain gave samples during acute or convalescent COVID-19.

This clone was observed once. Recruitment covered some 25 US areas and drew participants whose ages spanned roughly 18 to 95 years. In the original workflow: Cell counts per sample came from amplifying reference gene primers. Here immunoSEQ multiplex PCR was the method, and the copy in TCRdb shows in-frame clones only, minus some. From that table come the V and J calls and clone size; the DNA was used to work out D and trimming. Of 200,000 or so clones listed, about 84% are singletons. This receptor was obtained from a woman in her 40s with acute COVID-19. The sample comprised PBMCs or T cells enriched from blood (not recorded which).

CDR3 loop: CASSPPGLAVNEQFF. CDR3 DNA: TGTGCCAGCAGCCCACCGGGACTAGCCGTCAATGAGCAGTTCTTC. The V call is TRBV5-4, the J call TRBJ2-1; 9 nucleotides align to TRBD2. The CDR3 runs 15 residues. The V gene end was trimmed by 4 bases and the J gene end by 6 bases; junction bases not matched to a gene: 8. Germline-derived CDR1 and CDR2 are SGHNT and YYREEE (reference sequence). The entire variable domain, with the rest obtained from reference TRBV5-4 and TRBJ2-1, is as follows: ETGVTQSPTHLIKTRGQQVTLRCSSQSGHNTVSWYQQALGQGPQFIFQYYREEENGRGNFPPRFSGLQFPNYSSELNVNALELDDSALYLCASSPPGLAVNEQFFGPGTRLTVL.